What follows is one T cell receptor beta chain and its context. The antigen is undetermined. This record comes from a study of T cell responses to AZD1222 COVID-19 vaccine. Study-wide results and limits: Two AZD1222 doses significantly raised spike-specific TCR breadth and depth over controls. Seropositive AZD1222 recipients at baseline numbered only five or six.

Clones were sequenced by immunoSEQ multiplex PCR, and TCRdb holds only the in-frame ones, with some missing. The profile shows tens of thousands of clones, 70% to 80% of them singletons. This clonotype originated in an adult in good health. The sample consisted of peripheral blood, taken on day 0 of AZD1222 vaccination.

The CDR3 here is CASSSGGSSSTDTQYF. The CDR3 DNA is TGTGCCAGCTCCAGCGGGGGAAGTTCTAGCACAGATACGCAGTATTTT. The chain joins TRBV5-8 to TRBJ2-3; TRBD2 aligns across 8 bases. The trim removed 7 bases at V and 0 bases at J, leaving 10 bases unmatched. CDR1 SGHTS and CDR2 YDEGEE come from the germline V gene. There are 16 residues in the CDR3. Complete variable domain (other parts from reference TRBV5-8 and TRBJ2-3): EAGVTQSPTHLIKTRGQQATLRCSPISGHTSVYWYQQALGLGLQFLLWYDEGEERNRGNFPPRFSGRQFPNYSSELNVNALELEDSALYLCASSSGGSSSTDTQYFGPGTRLTVL.